The T cell receptor (beta chain) under discussion was sequenced for a study of shared clonotypes between healthy human individuals. Findings and limits, study-wide: Clonotypes shared by all four donors outscored non-shared clonotypes in generation probability.

TCRdb's copy holds only in-frame clones and misses some; the assay was immunoSEQ multiplex PCR. The repertoire holds 2,500,000 or so clones, with 93% as singletons. The CDR3 runs to 13 residues. Germline lookup yields CDR1 SGHNT and CDR2 YENEEA. Notes on this clone: Its antigen is as yet unknown. A read error may produce the germline difference seen at one junction end.

The rearrangement uses TRBV11-3 and TRBJ1-1, with D possibly being TRBD1 (5 bases). This receptor was obtained from a young man in good health. Some clones in this sample may be carry-over from other donors' samples. Sequenced material: naive CD4+ T cells from PBMCs. The subset denotes: CD45RA+ positively selected. CDR3 nucleotides: TGTGCCAGCAGCTTAGCGACAGAGGGGAGGTTGGAATTT. Translating gives CASSLATEGRLEF.